Each of the 28 T cell receptor beta chains below was sequenced from the same sample in a study of blood T cell repertoires in COVID-19. TCRdb's copy holds only in-frame clones and misses some; the assay was immunoSEQ multiplex PCR. The data contain hundreds of thousands of clones, 86% of them singletons. The sequenced sample was peripheral blood. Receptors were obtained from a woman in her 30s with active or convalescent COVID-19.

This clone was recorded once. In nucleotides, the CDR3 is TGTGCCAGCAGTCAGGGGAAAAGCTATGGCTACACCTTC. Residues: CASSQGKSYGYTF. The chain joins TRBV13 to TRBJ1-2; D perhaps matches TRBD1 (6 bases). Germline V gene lookup returns CDR1 PRHDT and CDR2 FYEKMQ (reference sequence). V lost 6 bases and J 4 bases, leaving 12 bases between the germline ends. The CDR3 runs 13 residues.

The chain carries TRBV11-3 and TRBJ2-1, with 8 positions matching TRBD2. The CDR3 is 15 amino acids. Germline V gives CDR1 SGHNT, CDR2 YENEEA. Losses at the gene ends were 2 bases for V and 8 bases for J; bases not matched to a gene: 8. The CDR3 here is CASSLRAGVFDEQFF. Written as DNA, the CDR3 is TGTGCCAGCAGCTTACGAGCGGGAGTTTTTGATGAGCAGTTCTTC.

The chain combines TRBV3-1 (or the pseudogene TRBV3-2) with TRBJ1-1; 10 nucleotides match TRBD1. Germline CDR1 and CDR2: LGHDT and YNNKEL (reference sequence). This CDR3 is built from 15 residues. The J segment lost 4 bases and the V segment lost 3 bases, leaving 5 bases of the junction unmatched. CDR3 protein: CASSQTTGGLTEAFF. The CDR3 coding sequence is TGTGCCAGCAGCCAGACGACAGGGGGCCTCACTGAAGCTTTCTTT.

The chain recombines TRBV5-1 with TRBJ2-1, with 9 bases that match TRBD1. J lost 4 bases, V lost 0 bases, and 8 bases had no gene match. Germline CDR1 and CDR2: SGHRS and YFSETQ. This CDR3 is 17 amino acids long. DNA of the CDR3: TGCGCCAGCAGCTTGGGATTACCGGACAGGGGATACAATGAGCAGTTCTTC. Amino acid sequence: CASSLGLPDRGYNEQFF.

The CDR3 loop is CSVESGVGNTIYF. The CDR3 nucleotides are TGCAGCGTTGAATCAGGGGTTGGAAACACCATATATTTT. The chain links TRBV29-1 to TRBJ1-3, with D maybe TRBD1 (6 bases). This CDR3 has 13 amino acids. V dropped 2 bases and J dropped 3 bases, with 8 bases sitting between them. Germline loops: CDR1 SQVTM, CDR2 ANQGSEA.

A word on this clone: One junction end does not reproduce the germline sequence, and a read error may be involved. The chain has TRBV6-5 and TRBJ2-5, with 7 bases aligning to TRBD1. The CDR3 sequence is 12 residues long. CDR1 is MNHEY and CDR2 is SVGAGI in the germline V gene. CDR3 in DNA: TGTGCCGGCAGATCGGACAGGGAGACCCAGTACTTC. It translates to CAGRSDRETQYF.

The rearrangement uses TRBV19 and TRBJ1-1; TRBD1 matches 7 bases. This CDR3 contains 13 residues. Germline V gene lookup returns CDR1 LNHDA and CDR2 SQIVND (reference sequence). Trimming cost V 4 bases and J 4 bases; bases outside gene matches: 3. The CDR3 loop is CASSSTGVTEAFF. The CDR3 DNA reads TGTGCCAGTAGTAGTACAGGGGTCACTGAAGCTTTCTTT.

This chain links TRBV5-8 with TRBJ1-5; TRBD1 is a possible D gene (5 bases). Germline CDR1 reads SGHTS; CDR2 reads YDEGEE. Trimming cost V 0 bases and J 1 base, with 14 bases left between them. The CDR3 spans 17 residues. CDR3 sequence reads: CASSLAWGDSSNQPQHF. The CDR3 coding sequence is TGTGCCAGCAGCTTGGCGTGGGGGGATTCAAGCAATCAGCCCCAGCATTTT.

The CDR3 loop reads CASRYRGHDDYGYTF. The CDR3 coding sequence is TGCGCCAGCAGATACAGGGGGCACGACGACTATGGCTACACCTTC. This chain links TRBV5-1 with TRBJ1-2; 9 bases align to TRBD1. Looked up from germline, CDR1 is SGHRS and CDR2 is YFSETQ. The J segment lost 3 bases and the V segment lost 5 bases, leaving 8 bases of the junction unmatched. There are 15 residues in the CDR3.

V gene TRBV15 combines with J gene TRBJ2-5; 7 bases are a match to TRBD2. Trimming cost V 1 base and J 3 bases; bases outside gene matches: 5. The germline CDR1 and CDR2 sequences are LNHNV and YYDKDF (reference sequence). CDR3 length: 15 residues. CDR3 sequence: CATSRGGAGEETQYF. CDR3 in DNA: TGTGCCACCAGCAGAGGTGGGGCGGGGGAAGAGACCCAGTACTTC.

Only one count was recorded for this clone. The rearrangement joins TRBV25-1 to TRBJ2-5; a weak D match, TRBD1 (5 bases). The CDR3 has 13 amino acids. V was pared by 2 bases and J by 5 bases, with 9 bases between. CDR1 is MGHDK, CDR2 SYGVNS, per germline. This chain's CDR3 is CASSEMGHETQYF. The CDR3 DNA follows: TGTGCCAGCAGTGAAATGGGGCACGAGACCCAGTACTTC.

The chain links TRBV11-2 to TRBJ1-2; 9 bases are a match to TRBD1. The CDR3 totals 13 residues. Germline V gene data show CDR1 as SGHAT and CDR2 as FQNNGV. Trimming at V came to 0 bases and at J to 7 bases, leaving 0 bases not matched to a gene. CDR3 in amino acids: CASSLEQGAGYTF. The CDR3 bases are TGTGCCAGCAGCTTAGAACAGGGGGCTGGCTACACCTTC.

The CDR3 region has the DNA TGTGCCAGCAGTCTCCGGTATAATTCACCCCTCCACTTT. Amino acid sequence: CASSLRYNSPLHF. The V call is TRBV6-5, the J call TRBJ1-6, with unresolved D. V was pared by 5 bases and J by 4 bases, with 6 bases between. This CDR3 has 13 amino acids. Germline-derived CDR1 and CDR2 are MNHEY and SVGAGI.

The rearrangement uses TRBV5-4 and TRBJ1-1; D call uncertain. CDR3 length: 15 amino acids. The germline gives CDR1 SGHNT, CDR2 YYREEE (reference sequence). V was pared by 0 bases and J by 4 bases, with 13 bases between. CDR3 DNA sequence: TGTGCCAGCAGCTTGGAGGAAGGAGTCTTCACTGAAGCTTTCTTT. The encoded protein is CASSLEEGVFTEAFF.

This chain links TRBV7-2 with TRBJ2-1, with TRBD1 matching over 12 bases. Unmatched junction bases numbered 13, after V lost 4 bases and J lost 6 bases. Germline V gene data show CDR1 as SGHTA and CDR2 as FQGNSA. The CDR3 contains 18 residues. CDR3 sequence reads: CASSSRITGTGGFNEQFF. CDR3 DNA: TGTGCCAGCAGCTCAAGAATAACCGGGACAGGGGGCTTCAATGAGCAGTTCTTC. The whole variable domain, filled in from reference TRBV7-2 and TRBJ2-1, reads GAGVSQSPSNKVTEKGKDVELRCDPISGHTALYWYRQSLGQGLEFLIYFQGNSAPDKSGLPSDRFSAERTGGSVSTLTIQRTQQEDSAVYLCASSSRITGTGGFNEQFFGPGTRLTVL.

The rearrangement uses TRBV15 and TRBJ1-1; weak D call: TRBD1 (6 bases). Germline V CDR1 and CDR2: LNHNV, YYDKDF (reference sequence). V lost 2 bases and J lost 1, with 14 bases in between. This CDR3 has 16 residues. CDR3 DNA: TGTGCCACCAGCAGACCCTCAGGGGTAGGGAACACTGAAGCTTTCTTT. It translates to CATSRPSGVGNTEAFF.

This sequence joins TRBV9 and TRBJ2-3; 7 bases are shared with TRBD2. The CDR3 length is 21 residues. With 0 bases clipped from V and 0 bases from J, the junction kept 19 bases outside the gene matches. CDR1 is SGDLS and CDR2 is YYNGEE in the germline V gene. CDR3 amino acids: CASSVGGGGGPIFTSTDTQYF. Here the CDR3 DNA reads TGTGCCAGCAGCGTAGGAGGCGGCGGGGGACCGATCTTTACTAGCACAGATACGCAGTATTTT. Supplemented by reference TRBV9 and TRBJ2-3, the full variable domain reads DSGVTQTPKHLITATGQRVTLRCSPRSGDLSVYWYQQSLDQGLQFLIQYYNGEERAKGNILERFSAQQFPDLHSELNLSSLELGDSALYFCASSVGGGGGPIFTSTDTQYFGPGTRLTVL.

The V call is TRBV5-1, the J call TRBJ1-2; 8 positions agree with TRBD1. Germline CDR1 is SGHRS and CDR2 is YFSETQ. V shed 10 bases and J 3 bases; nucleotides not matched to a gene: 2. The CDR3 spans 11 residues. As DNA, the CDR3 is TGCGCCTTGGACAGGGACTATGGCTACACCTTC. Its translation is CALDRDYGYTF. The whole variable domain, filled in from reference TRBV5-1 and TRBJ1-2, reads KAGVTQTPRYLIKTRGQQVTLSCSPISGHRSVSWYQQTPGQGLQFLFEYFSETQRNKGNFPGRFSGRQFSNSRSEMNVSTLELGDSALYLCALDRDYGYTFGSGTRLTVV.

This clone appeared a few times. The V and J genes are TRBV27 and TRBJ2-7; 11 positions match TRBD2. V lost 6 bases to trimming and J lost 4 bases; unmatched junction nucleotides: 5. Germline CDR1 is MNHEY and CDR2 is SMNVEV (reference sequence). The CDR3 spans 14 residues. CDR3 residues: CASSVAGGLYEQYF. The CDR3 DNA follows: TGTGCCAGCAGCGTAGCGGGGGGGCTGTACGAGCAGTACTTC.

The chain is built from TRBV7-9 and TRBJ1-2; D perhaps matches TRBD1 (6 bases). The CDR3 has 15 residues. V dropped 0 bases and J dropped 2 bases, with 10 bases sitting between them. The V gene's germline CDR1 is SEHNR and CDR2 FQNEAQ (reference sequence). CDR3 residues: CASSLARQVNYGYTF. The DNA of the CDR3 is TGTGCCAGCAGCTTAGCGCGACAGGTGAACTATGGCTACACCTTC. Using reference TRBV7-9 and TRBJ1-2 for the parts outside the CDR3, the full variable domain is DTGVSQNPRHKITKRGQNVTFRCDPISEHNRLYWYRQTLGQGPEFLTYFQNEAQLEKSRLLSDRFSAERPKGSFSTLEIQRTEQGDSAMYLCASSLARQVNYGYTFGSGTRLTVV.

The genes are TRBV5-4 and TRBJ2-1, with 9 bases identical to TRBD2. Per germline, CDR1 SGHNT and CDR2 YYREEE (reference sequence). The CDR3 has 15 residues. The V segment lost 4 bases and the J segment 1 base; nucleotides outside the gene matches: 3. The CDR3 spells CASSALAGSYNEQFF. Here the CDR3 DNA reads TGTGCCAGCAGCGCCCTAGCGGGATCCTACAATGAGCAGTTCTTC.

Details on this clone: The identical CDR3 is also encoded by other nucleotide sequences in the sample. This chain joins TRBV19 and TRBJ1-2; 7 nucleotides line up with TRBD1. Per the germline V gene, CDR1 is LNHDA and CDR2 is SQIVND (reference sequence). J lost 0 bases, V lost 8 bases, and 0 bases had no gene match. The CDR3 spans 12 residues. In nucleotides, the CDR3 is TGTGCCAGTGGGACAGCTAACTATGGCTACACCTTC. It encodes CASGTANYGYTF. Drawing the rest from reference TRBV19 and TRBJ1-2, the complete variable domain is DGGITQSPKYLFRKEGQNVTLSCEQNLNHDAMYWYRQDPGQGLRLIYYSQIVNDFQKGDIAEGYSVSREKKESFPLTVTSAQKNPTAFYLCASGTANYGYTFGSGTRLTVV.

The chain couples TRBV7-2 to TRBJ2-7; no reliable D call. CDR1 and CDR2 from the germline V gene are SGHTA and FQGNSA. The CDR3 is made up of 12 amino acids. Trimming took off 2 bases at V and 6 bases at J, with 8 bases between the two ends. The DNA of the CDR3 is TGTGCCAGCAGCTTACGTGGCCCCGAGCAGTACTTC. It is translated as CASSLRGPEQYF.

The gene calls are TRBV5-6 and TRBJ2-1; unclear D gene. Germline lookup yields CDR1 SGHDT and CDR2 YYEEEE. Trimming removed 3 bases at V and 7 bases at J, with 14 bases between. The CDR3 extends over 14 amino acids. The CDR3 here is CASSYHLAGNEQFF. The CDR3 nucleotides read TGTGCCAGCAGCTATCACTTAGCCGGGAATGAGCAGTTCTTC.

J is TRBJ1-3 and V is TRBV5-1, with 9 bases lining up with TRBD1. J gave up 2 bases and V 4 bases, and 7 bases lay outside the gene matches. CDR1 is SGHRS, CDR2 YFSETQ, per germline. The CDR3 has 16 residues. The CDR3 reads CASSLGQGQAGNTIYF. CDR3 nucleotide sequence: TGCGCCAGCAGCCTAGGACAGGGGCAGGCTGGAAACACCATATATTTT.

The genes are TRBV5-1 and TRBJ1-1, with a weak D call TRBD1 (6 bases). The germline V gene has CDR1 SGHRS and CDR2 YFSETQ. The CDR3 is made up of 15 amino acids. V was clipped by 2 bases and J by 6 bases, with 17 bases between them. The DNA of the CDR3 is TGCGCCAGCAGCTTCCTACAGGGTAGTAGCGCTGAAGCTTTCTTT. It translates to CASSFLQGSSAEAFF. Looking up the rest from reference TRBV5-1 and TRBJ1-1 gives the full variable domain: KAGVTQTPRYLIKTRGQQVTLSCSPISGHRSVSWYQQTPGQGLQFLFEYFSETQRNKGNFPGRFSGRQFSNSRSEMNVSTLELGDSALYLCASSFLQGSSAEAFFGQGTRLTVV.

The chain has TRBV2 and TRBJ2-1, with TRBD1 matching over 7 bases. This CDR3 contains 15 residues. CDR1 and CDR2 (germline): SNHLY, FYNNEI. Trimming removed 6 bases from V and 5 bases from J; junction bases left unmatched: 10. DNA for the CDR3: TGTGCCAGCAGGGTTTGGGGGACAGCAAACAATGAGCAGTTCTTC. This gives the protein CASRVWGTANNEQFF.

The rearrangement uses TRBV6-2 or TRBV6-3 and TRBJ2-7; maybe TRBD1 (6 bases). The V end lost 5 bases, the J end lost 3 bases, and 14 bases lay between the germline ends. This CDR3 is 14 amino acids long. CDR1 and CDR2 from the germline V gene are MNHEY and SVGEGT. The CDR3 bases are TGTGCCAGCAGTCTGTACGGGACAAACTACGAGCAGTACTTC. Its protein product is CASSLYGTNYEQYF.